The T cell receptor beta chain under discussion was sequenced for a study of T-cell reconstitution after alpha-beta-depleted transplantation in children. Overall study results and limits: T-cell counts and diversity at one year post-transplant came mainly from newly produced T cells. Expanded graft clones numbering several hundred reportedly gave rise to alpha-beta T cells about two months after transplant.

Unique molecular identifiers were built into the TCRbeta library. TCRdb ran MiXCR on the PCR reads and lists one entry per CDR3 protein. The table lists around 300,000 distinct CDR3 sequences, 20% to 30% of them singletons. A word on this clonotype: The antigen remains unidentified.

This receptor was identified in a male patient between 5 and 17 years old who had a stem cell transplant for acute lymphoblastic leukemia, so the T cells may come from the graft donor. Sequenced material: PBMCs, mostly from graft donor cells, taken 180 days after TCRalphabeta/CD19-depleted stem cell transplant.

CDR3 protein: CASSPRTSGRASYNEQFF. The CDR3 region has the DNA TGTGCCAGCAGCCCCCGGACTAGCGGGAGGGCCTCCTACAATGAGCAGTTCTTC. The chain carries TRBV11-1 and TRBJ2-1; TRBD2 aligns across 15 bases. J was trimmed by 0 bases and V by 5 bases; bases with no gene match: 5. Germline CDR1 reads SGHAT; CDR2 reads FQDESV (reference sequence). This CDR3 has 18 residues.